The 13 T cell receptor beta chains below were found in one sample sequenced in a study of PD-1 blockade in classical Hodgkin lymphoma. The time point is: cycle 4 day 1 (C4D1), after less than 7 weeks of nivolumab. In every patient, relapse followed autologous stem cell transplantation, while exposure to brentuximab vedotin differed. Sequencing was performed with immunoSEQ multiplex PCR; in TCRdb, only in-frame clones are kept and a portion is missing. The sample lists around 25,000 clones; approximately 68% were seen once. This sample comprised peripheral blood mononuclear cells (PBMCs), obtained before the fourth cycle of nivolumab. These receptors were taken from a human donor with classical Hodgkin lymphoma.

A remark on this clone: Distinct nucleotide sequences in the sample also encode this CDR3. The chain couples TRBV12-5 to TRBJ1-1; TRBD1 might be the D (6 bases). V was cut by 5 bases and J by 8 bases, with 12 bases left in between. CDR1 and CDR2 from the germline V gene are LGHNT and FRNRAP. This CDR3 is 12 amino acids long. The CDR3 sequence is CASGLPGTEAFF. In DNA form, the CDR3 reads TGTGCTAGTGGTCTCCCCGGGACAGAAGCTTTCTTT. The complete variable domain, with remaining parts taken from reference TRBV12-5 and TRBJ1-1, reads DARVTQTPRHKVTEMGQEVTMRCQPILGHNTVFWYRQTMMQGLELLAYFRNRAPLDDSGMPKDRFSAEMPDATLATLKIQPSEPRDSAVYFCASGLPGTEAFFGQGTRLTVV.

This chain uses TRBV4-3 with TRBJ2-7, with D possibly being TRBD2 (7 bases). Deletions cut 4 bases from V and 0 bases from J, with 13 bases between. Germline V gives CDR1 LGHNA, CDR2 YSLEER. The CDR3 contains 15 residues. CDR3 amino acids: CASSLGGQSSYEQYF. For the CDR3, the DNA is TGCGCCAGCAGCCTCGGGGGGCAAAGCTCCTACGAGCAGTACTTC.

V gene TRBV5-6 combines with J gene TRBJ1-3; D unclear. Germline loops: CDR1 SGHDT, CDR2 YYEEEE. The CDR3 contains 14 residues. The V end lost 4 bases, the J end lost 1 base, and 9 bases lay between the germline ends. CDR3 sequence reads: CASSPWGSGNTIYF. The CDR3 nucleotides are TGTGCCAGCAGCCCGTGGGGATCTGGAAACACCATATATTTT.

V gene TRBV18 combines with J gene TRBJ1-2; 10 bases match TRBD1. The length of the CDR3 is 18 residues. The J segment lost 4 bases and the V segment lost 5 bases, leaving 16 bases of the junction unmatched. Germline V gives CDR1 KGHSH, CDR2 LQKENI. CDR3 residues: CASSSWNGQGGKGYGYTF. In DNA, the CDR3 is TGTGCCAGCTCATCATGGAATGGACAGGGGGGAAAGGGCTATGGCTACACCTTC.

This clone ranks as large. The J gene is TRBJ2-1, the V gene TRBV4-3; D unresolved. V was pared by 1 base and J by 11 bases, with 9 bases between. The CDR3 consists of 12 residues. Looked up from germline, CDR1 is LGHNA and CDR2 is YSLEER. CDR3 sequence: CASSQGVHQQFF. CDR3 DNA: TGCGCCAGCAGCCAAGGGGTTCATCAGCAGTTCTTC.

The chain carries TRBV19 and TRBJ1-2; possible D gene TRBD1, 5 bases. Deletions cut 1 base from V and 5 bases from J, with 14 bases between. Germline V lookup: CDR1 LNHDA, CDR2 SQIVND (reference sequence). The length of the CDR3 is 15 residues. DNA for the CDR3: TGTGCCAGTAGTATAGCCAAATCAGGGCGGTATGGCTACACCTTC. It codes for CASSIAKSGRYGYTF.

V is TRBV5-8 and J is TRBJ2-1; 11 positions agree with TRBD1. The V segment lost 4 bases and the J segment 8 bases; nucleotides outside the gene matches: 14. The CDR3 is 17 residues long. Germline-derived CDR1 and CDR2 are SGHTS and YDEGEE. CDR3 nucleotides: TGTGCCAGCAGCACAAGCCCCGGGACAGGGGGGAGGGATGAGCAGTTCTTC. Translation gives CASSTSPGTGGRDEQFF. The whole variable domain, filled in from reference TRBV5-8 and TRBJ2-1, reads EAGVTQSPTHLIKTRGQQATLRCSPISGHTSVYWYQQALGLGLQFLLWYDEGEERNRGNFPPRFSGRQFPNYSSELNVNALELEDSALYLCASSTSPGTGGRDEQFFGPGTRLTVL.

This CDR3 is CASSGTSETQYF. The CDR3 region has the DNA TGTGCCAGCAGTGGGACCTCAGAGACCCAGTACTTC. The chain combines TRBV2 with TRBJ2-5; D gene uncertain. The CDR3 loop spans 12 amino acids. CDR1 SNHLY and CDR2 FYNNEI come from the germline V gene. V lost 4 bases, J lost 4 bases, and 7 bases lay in between.

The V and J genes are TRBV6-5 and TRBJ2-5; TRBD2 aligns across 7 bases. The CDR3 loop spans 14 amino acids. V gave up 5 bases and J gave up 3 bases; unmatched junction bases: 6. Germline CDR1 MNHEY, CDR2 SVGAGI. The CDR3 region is CASSTTSQEETQYF. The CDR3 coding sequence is TGTGCCAGCAGTACGACTAGCCAAGAAGAGACCCAGTACTTC.

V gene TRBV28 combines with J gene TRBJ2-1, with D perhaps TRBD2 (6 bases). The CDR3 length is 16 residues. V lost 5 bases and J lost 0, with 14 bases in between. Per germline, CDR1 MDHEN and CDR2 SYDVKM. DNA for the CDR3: TGTGCCAGCAGTCAGGCGTCCGGGGGCTCCTACAATGAGCAGTTCTTC. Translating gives CASSQASGGSYNEQFF. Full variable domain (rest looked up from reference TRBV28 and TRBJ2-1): DVKVTQSSRYLVKRTGEKVFLECVQDMDHENMFWYRQDPGLGLRLIYFSYDVKMKEKGDIPEGYSVSREKKERFSLILESASTNQTSMYLCASSQASGGSYNEQFFGPGTRLTVL.

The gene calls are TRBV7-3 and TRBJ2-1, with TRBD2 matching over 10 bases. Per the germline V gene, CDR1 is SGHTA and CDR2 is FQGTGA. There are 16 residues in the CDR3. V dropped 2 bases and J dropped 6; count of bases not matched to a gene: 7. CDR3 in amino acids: CASSLGNIAGGNEQFF. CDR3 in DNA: TGTGCCAGCAGCTTAGGTAATATAGCGGGGGGCAATGAGCAGTTCTTC.

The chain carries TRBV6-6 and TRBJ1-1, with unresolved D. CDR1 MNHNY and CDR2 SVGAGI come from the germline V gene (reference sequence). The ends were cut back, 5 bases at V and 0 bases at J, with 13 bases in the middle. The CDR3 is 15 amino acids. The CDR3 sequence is CASSQPGELNTEAFF. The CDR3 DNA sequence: TGTGCCAGCAGTCAACCTGGAGAGTTGAACACTGAAGCTTTCTTT.

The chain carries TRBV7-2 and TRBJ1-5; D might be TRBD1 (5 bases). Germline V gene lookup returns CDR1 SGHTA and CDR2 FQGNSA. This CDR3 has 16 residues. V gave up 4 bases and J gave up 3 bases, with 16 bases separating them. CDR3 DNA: TGTGCCAGCAGCTGGTCCGGGACGGAAAACAATCAGCCCCAGCATTTT. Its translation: CASSWSGTENNQPQHF.